What follows are 15 T cell receptor beta chains derived from one specimen sequenced in a study of shared clonotypes between healthy human individuals. Clones were read by immunoSEQ multiplex PCR, and TCRdb kept only the in-frame ones, dropping some. The sample comprises roughly 500,000 clones, about 85% of which are singletons, and approximately 13% rests with the top ten. The sequencing input was PBMCs. The receptors derive from a woman in her thirties or forties in good health. Some clones in this sample may be carry-over from other donors' samples.

The J gene is TRBJ1-6, the V gene TRBV5-1; 11 bases match TRBD1. The V segment lost 4 bases and the J segment 8 bases; nucleotides outside the gene matches: 11. Germline-derived CDR1 and CDR2 are SGHRS and YFSETQ. The CDR3 totals 17 residues. DNA for the CDR3: TGCGCCAGCAGCCTACTCCCTCCGGGACAGGGGGATTCACCCCTCCACTTT. This translates into CASSLLPPGQGDSPLHF. Combining the CDR3 with reference TRBV5-1 and TRBJ1-6 gives the whole variable domain KAGVTQTPRYLIKTRGQQVTLSCSPISGHRSVSWYQQTPGQGLQFLFEYFSETQRNKGNFPGRFSGRQFSNSRSEMNVSTLELGDSALYLCASSLLPPGQGDSPLHFGNGTRLTVT.

This chain uses TRBV14 with TRBJ2-1; 15 nucleotides agree with TRBD2. V dropped 3 bases and J dropped 7; count of bases not matched to a gene: 4. This CDR3 has 16 amino acids. CDR1 and CDR2 (germline): SGHDN, FVKESK. The CDR3 loop reads CASSQGGTSGRNEQFF. Written as DNA, the CDR3 is TGTGCCAGCAGCCAGGGAGGGACTAGCGGGAGGAATGAGCAGTTCTTC.

The CDR3 bases are TGTGCCAGCAGCCACTGGACTAGGAGGACCGGGGAGCTGTTTTTT. This sequence encodes CASSHWTRRTGELFF. The rearrangement joins TRBV5-6 to TRBJ2-2; 7 positions agree with TRBD2. The CDR3 is made up of 15 amino acids. Germline CDR1 reads SGHDT; CDR2 reads YYEEEE. V shed 4 bases and J 5 bases; nucleotides not matched to a gene: 8.

J is TRBJ2-5 and V is TRBV5-1; D is unresolved. The CDR3 covers 13 residues. V gave up 0 bases and J gave up 5 bases, with 8 bases separating them. The V gene's germline CDR1 is SGHRS and CDR2 YFSETQ. In DNA form, the CDR3 reads TGCGCCAGCAGCTTGGAGTTCGAGGAGACCCAGTACTTC. Its protein product is CASSLEFEETQYF.

This rearrangement joins TRBV6-1 to TRBJ2-6; 8 bases match TRBD2. CDR1 is MNHNS, CDR2 SASEGT, per germline. Trimming removed 1 base from V and 0 bases from J; junction bases left unmatched: 14. The CDR3 runs 21 residues. The CDR3 spells CASSEGGLAGWVDSGANVLTF. The CDR3 coding sequence is TGTGCCAGCAGTGAAGGTGGGCTAGCGGGTTGGGTTGACTCTGGGGCCAACGTCCTGACTTTC.

The gene calls are TRBV5-1 and TRBJ2-1; no clear D. The V gene's germline CDR1 is SGHRS and CDR2 YFSETQ. The CDR3 contains 17 residues. Trimming removed 1 base from V and 0 bases from J, with 14 bases in between. The CDR3 sequence is CASSLPRYQSSYNEQFF. CDR3 in DNA: TGCGCCAGCAGCTTGCCGCGATATCAAAGCTCCTACAATGAGCAGTTCTTC.

The rearrangement uses TRBV6-5 and TRBJ1-5; no clear D. Germline CDR1 and CDR2: MNHEY and SVGAGI. CDR3 length: 15 amino acids. V dropped 4 bases and J dropped 3 bases, with 13 bases sitting between them. The CDR3 sequence: CASSSLKVPNQPQHF. The CDR3 DNA is TGTGCCAGCAGTTCCCTCAAAGTTCCCAATCAGCCCCAGCATTTT.

This clone was recorded a few times. J is TRBJ1-2 and V is TRBV29-1; D possibly corresponds to TRBD1 (5 bases). Trimming shortened V by 7 bases and J by 0 bases, and 12 bases separated the two germline ends. Looked up from germline, CDR1 is SQVTM and CDR2 is ANQGSEA. The CDR3 length is 13 residues. The CDR3 nucleotides read TGCAGCGAGGAAAAGACAGCTAACTATGGCTACACCTTC. Amino acids: CSEEKTANYGYTF.

The chain has TRBV9 and TRBJ1-1; 9 nucleotides match TRBD1. The CDR3 length is 16 residues. J lost 7 bases, V lost 3 bases, and 13 bases had no gene match. Germline V gene sequence: CDR1 SGDLS, CDR2 YYNGEE. This CDR3 reads CASSAYAGTGKGEAFF. The DNA of the CDR3 is TGTGCCAGCAGCGCCTACGCCGGGACAGGGAAGGGTGAAGCTTTCTTT.

V gene TRBV5-4 combines with J gene TRBJ2-7; D might be TRBD2 (6 bases). Germline V CDR1 and CDR2: SGHNT, YYREEE (reference sequence). Trimming left V 1 base short and J 6 bases short, with 23 bases between. The CDR3 is 17 amino acids. The CDR3 coding sequence is TGTGCCAGCAGCTTGTCGTGGGAGGAGGCTACCGGGCCCGAGCAGTACTTC. Translated, it gives CASSLSWEEATGPEQYF.

CDR3 sequence: CAWSDINEKLFF. CDR3 in DNA: TGTGCCTGGAGTGACATCAATGAAAAACTGTTTTTT. V gene TRBV30 combines with J gene TRBJ1-4; D uncertain. CDR1 GTSNPN and CDR2 SVGIG come from the germline V gene (reference sequence). Trimming stripped 1 base from V and 5 bases from J, with 5 bases between. The CDR3 spans 12 residues.

The chain couples TRBV11-3 to TRBJ2-5, with D perhaps being TRBD1 or TRBD2 (7 bases each). The DNA end lines up better with TRBJ2-7; the J call may be wrong. The CDR3 is 14 amino acids. Germline V gene sequence: CDR1 SGHNT, CDR2 YENEEA. CDR3 residues: CASSQRGQSYEQYF. The CDR3 coding sequence is TGTGCCAGCAGCCAGCGGGGACAGAGCTACGAGCAGTACTTC.

V usage is TRBV25-1 and J usage is TRBJ2-7; perhaps TRBD2 as D (7 bases). Germline-derived CDR1 and CDR2 are MGHDK and SYGVNS. The CDR3 is made up of 14 amino acids. V was pared by 1 base and J by 4 bases, with 11 bases between. This chain's CDR3 is CASSEFRGAYEQYF. As DNA, the CDR3 is TGTGCCAGCAGTGAATTTCGGGGGGCATACGAGCAGTACTTC.

The rearrangement uses TRBV5-1 and TRBJ2-5, with 8 bases matching TRBD1. The V gene end was trimmed by 1 base and the J gene end by 5 bases; junction bases not matched to a gene: 4. Germline V gene sequence: CDR1 SGHRS, CDR2 YFSETQ. The length of the CDR3 is 14 residues. CDR3 sequence reads: CASSLLRQGETQYF. The CDR3 DNA reads as TGCGCCAGCAGCTTGCTCCGACAGGGGGAGACCCAGTACTTC.

The chain uses TRBV6-1 and TRBJ2-5; a weak D match, TRBD1 (6 bases). The CDR3 is 15 residues long. Germline CDR1 MNHNS, CDR2 SASEGT. V was clipped by 7 bases and J by 1 base, with 16 bases between them. This CDR3 reads CASNSGTPSQETQYF. The DNA for the CDR3 is TGTGCCAGCAACTCGGGGACACCGTCCCAAGAGACCCAGTACTTC.